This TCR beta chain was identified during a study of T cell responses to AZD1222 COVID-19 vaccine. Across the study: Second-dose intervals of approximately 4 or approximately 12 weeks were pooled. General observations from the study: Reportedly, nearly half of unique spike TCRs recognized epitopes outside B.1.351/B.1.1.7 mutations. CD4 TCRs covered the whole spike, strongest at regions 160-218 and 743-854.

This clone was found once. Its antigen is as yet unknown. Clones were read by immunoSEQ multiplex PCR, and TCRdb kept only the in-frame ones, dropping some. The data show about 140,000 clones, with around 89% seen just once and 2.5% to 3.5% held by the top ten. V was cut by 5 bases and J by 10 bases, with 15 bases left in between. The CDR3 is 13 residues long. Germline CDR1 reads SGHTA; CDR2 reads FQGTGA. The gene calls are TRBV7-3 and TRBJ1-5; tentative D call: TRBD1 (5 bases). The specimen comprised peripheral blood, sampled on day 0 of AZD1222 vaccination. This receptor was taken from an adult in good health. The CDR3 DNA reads TGTGCCAGCAGCAGGGACGGCCGAAGTCCCCAGCATTTT. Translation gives CASSRDGRSPQHF.